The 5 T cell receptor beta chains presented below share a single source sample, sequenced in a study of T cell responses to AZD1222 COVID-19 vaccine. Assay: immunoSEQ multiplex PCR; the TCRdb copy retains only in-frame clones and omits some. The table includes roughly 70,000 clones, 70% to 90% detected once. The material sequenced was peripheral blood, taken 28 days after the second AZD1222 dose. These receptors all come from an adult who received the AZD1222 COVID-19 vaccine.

The CDR3 DNA reads TGTGCCAGCAGCGTCTCACTAGCGGGAGGCGCCTCCTACAATGAGCAGTTCTTC. The encoded protein is CASSVSLAGGASYNEQFF. The V gene is TRBV5-8, the J gene TRBJ2-1; 12 nucleotides align to TRBD2. CDR3 length equals 18 residues. The V gene end was trimmed by 4 bases and the J gene end by 0 bases; junction bases not matched to a gene: 8. Looked up from germline, CDR1 is SGHTS and CDR2 is YDEGEE. Variable domain in full (rest from reference TRBV5-8 and TRBJ2-1): EAGVTQSPTHLIKTRGQQATLRCSPISGHTSVYWYQQALGLGLQFLLWYDEGEERNRGNFPPRFSGRQFPNYSSELNVNALELEDSALYLCASSVSLAGGASYNEQFFGPGTRLTVL.

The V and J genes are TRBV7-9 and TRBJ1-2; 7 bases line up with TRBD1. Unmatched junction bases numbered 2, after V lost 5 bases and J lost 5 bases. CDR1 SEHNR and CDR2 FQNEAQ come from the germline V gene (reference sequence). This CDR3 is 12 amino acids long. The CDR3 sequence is CASSLQGYGYTF. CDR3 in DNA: TGTGCCAGCAGCCTACAGGGGTATGGCTACACCTTC.

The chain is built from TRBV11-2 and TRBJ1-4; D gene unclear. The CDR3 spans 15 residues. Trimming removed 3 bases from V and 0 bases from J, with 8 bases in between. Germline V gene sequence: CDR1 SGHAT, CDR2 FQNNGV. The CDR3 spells CASSFSTATNEKLFF. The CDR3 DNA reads TGTGCCAGCAGCTTCAGTACTGCAACTAATGAAAAACTGTTTTTT.

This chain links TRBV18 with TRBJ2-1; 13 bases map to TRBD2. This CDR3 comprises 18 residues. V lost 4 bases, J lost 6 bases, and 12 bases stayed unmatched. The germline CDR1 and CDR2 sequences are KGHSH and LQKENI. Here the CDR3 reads CASSLGLAGVGDLNEQFF. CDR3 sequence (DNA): TGTGCCAGCTCACTCGGACTAGCGGGAGTGGGGGACCTCAATGAGCAGTTCTTC.

The CDR3 coding sequence is TGTGCCAGCAGCTTTATTACAGGGGGTAACTATGGCTACACCTTC. Translating gives CASSFITGGNYGYTF. The chain joins TRBV7-2 to TRBJ1-2; 8 bases map to TRBD1. The V gene's germline CDR1 is SGHTA and CDR2 FQGNSA. This CDR3 region has 15 residues. V trimming: 3 bases; J trimming: 1 base; junction bases outside the gene matches: 4.